These 19 T cell receptor beta chains were sequenced from one sample in a study of T cell responses to AZD1222 COVID-19 vaccine (dated by TCRdb to the early 2020s). The library was generated by the immunoSEQ multiplex PCR assay. Entries here come from immuneACCESS through TCRdb and include only in-frame sequences with V and J called. Some clones fail to appear in such tables; in the studies checked, an unresolved V gene covers under half of the shortfall, and the cause of the remainder is unknown. The sample table shows about 120,000 clones, and 88% are seen once. The top ten clones comprise approximately 3.5% of the sample. What the time point label conveys for this sample: baseline before first vaccination. The specimen was peripheral blood, collected on day 0 of AZD1222 vaccination. These receptors all come from an adult in good health.

V usage is TRBV23-1 and J usage is TRBJ1-1, with TRBD1 matching over 12 bases. TRBV23-1 is sorted into the ORF group, with uncertain function. The V and J ends lost 2 bases and 11 bases, in that order; junction bases with no gene match: 27. CDR3 length equals 21 residues. The CDR3 loop reads CASSQKDRDRGHAGRNLQAFF. CDR3 DNA sequence: TGCGCCAGCAGTCAAAAAGACCGGGACAGGGGGCATGCTGGCCGGAACCTTCAGGCTTTCTTT.

V is TRBV12-3 or TRBV12-4 and J is TRBJ1-2, with D unresolved. The ends were cut back, 1 base at V and 2 bases at J, with 5 bases in the middle. CDR3 length: 13 residues. The CDR3, as DNA: TGTGCCAGCAGTTTAGTTAAAAACTATGGCTACACCTTC. Translating gives CASSLVKNYGYTF.

The chain carries TRBV3-1 (or the pseudogene TRBV3-2) and TRBJ1-2; D possibly corresponds to TRBD1 (5 bases). The V and J ends lost 6 bases and 7 bases respectively, with 21 bases between them. Germline CDR1 is LGHDT and CDR2 is YNNKEL (reference sequence). This CDR3 comprises 15 residues. Written as DNA, the CDR3 is TGTGCCAGCAGTCCTCTAAGCGGGGGGGGTTTTGGCTACACCTTC. This gives the protein CASSPLSGGGFGYTF.

The genes are TRBV7-9 and TRBJ1-1; no clear D. The CDR3 totals 14 residues. Germline V gives CDR1 SEHNR, CDR2 FQNEAQ (reference sequence). V shed 7 bases and J shed 1 base, with 13 bases lying between them. CDR3 amino acids: CASIWVRPNTEAFF. As DNA, the CDR3 is TGTGCCAGCATCTGGGTGCGGCCGAACACTGAAGCTTTCTTT.

J is TRBJ2-5 and V is TRBV7-7; unclear D gene. CDR1 SSHAT and CDR2 FNYEAQ come from the germline V gene (reference sequence). V dropped 1 base and J dropped 2 bases, with 5 bases sitting between them. The CDR3 runs to 13 residues. The chain's CDR3 is CASSLGVQETQYF. CDR3 DNA sequence: TGTGCCAGCAGCTTAGGAGTTCAAGAGACCCAGTACTTC.

The chain carries TRBV6-5 and TRBJ1-6; weak D call: TRBD1 (6 bases). Trimming shortened V by 4 bases and J by 7 bases, and 14 bases separated the two germline ends. The CDR3 covers 15 residues. Germline V lookup: CDR1 MNHEY, CDR2 SVGAGI. The CDR3 DNA follows: TGTGCCAGCAGTTGGGGGGCAGCCGCAAATTCACCCCTCCACTTT. Its protein is CASSWGAAANSPLHF.

This chain links TRBV15 with TRBJ2-7; TRBD1 or TRBD2 may be the D gene (5 bases each). V was clipped by 0 bases and J by 2 bases, with 8 bases between them. Germline V lookup: CDR1 LNHNV, CDR2 YYDKDF (reference sequence). The CDR3 runs to 14 residues. The CDR3 region is CATSRDRGPYEQYF. The CDR3 coding sequence is TGTGCCACCAGCAGAGATCGGGGCCCCTACGAGCAGTACTTC.

The V and J genes are TRBV5-1 and TRBJ2-3; 12 nucleotides line up with TRBD2. Trimming at V came to 3 bases and at J to 6 bases, leaving 11 bases not matched to a gene. In germline, CDR1 is SGHRS, CDR2 YFSETQ. This CDR3 contains 17 residues. The CDR3 DNA reads TGCGCCAGCAGCTCTCGACTAGCGGGGGCCCAGAGCGATACGCAGTATTTT. Translation: CASSSRLAGAQSDTQYF.

The chain joins TRBV20-1 to TRBJ1-1; 7 bases agree with TRBD1. This CDR3 comprises 11 residues. The V gene's germline CDR1 is DFQATT and CDR2 SNEGSKA (reference sequence). V shed 6 bases and J 5 bases; nucleotides not matched to a gene: 3. DNA for the CDR3: TGCAGTGCCAACAGGGGTACTGAAGCTTTCTTT. This codes for CSANRGTEAFF.

The chain recombines TRBV12-3 or TRBV12-4 with TRBJ1-1; no reliable D call. The CDR3 sequence is 12 residues long. V gave up 2 bases and J gave up 1 base, with 2 bases separating them. The chain's CDR3 is CASSLWNTEAFF. The CDR3 nucleotides read TGTGCCAGCAGTTTATGGAACACTGAAGCTTTCTTT.

The gene calls are TRBV10-3 and TRBJ1-5; the D gene is possibly TRBD1 (5 bases). In germline, CDR1 is ENHRY, CDR2 SYGVKD. The CDR3 extends over 16 amino acids. V dropped 4 bases and J dropped 0 bases, with 13 bases sitting between them. CDR3 sequence reads: CAISVGGATSNQPQHF. The CDR3 nucleotides read TGTGCCATCAGTGTCGGAGGGGCTACTAGCAATCAGCCCCAGCATTTT.

The chain recombines TRBV19 with TRBJ2-2, with D hard to call. The germline V gene has CDR1 LNHDA and CDR2 SQIVND (reference sequence). This CDR3 spans 17 amino acids. The ends were cut back, 4 bases at V and 1 base at J, with 16 bases in the middle. The CDR3 reads CASSTPPATGNTGELFF. The CDR3 DNA follows: TGTGCCAGTAGTACCCCCCCGGCAACGGGGAACACCGGGGAGCTGTTTTTT.

The J gene is TRBJ2-3, the V gene TRBV4-2, with D possibly being TRBD1 (6 bases). The CDR3 totals 15 residues. Germline lookup yields CDR1 LGHNA and CDR2 YNFKEQ. V gave up 1 base and J gave up 0 bases, with 8 bases separating them. The CDR3 DNA reads as TGTGCCAGCAGCCAAGGGACAGCTAGCACAGATACGCAGTATTTT. Its translation is CASSQGTASTDTQYF.

The genes are TRBV21-1 and TRBJ1-5; TRBD1 is the table's D call, not checked against the DNA. TRBV21-1 is deemed a pseudogene. The CDR3 totals 14 residues. CDR3 in DNA: TGTGCCAGCAGCCAGGAGGGGGCTGGGTGGCCCCAGCATTTT. Protein product: CASSQEGAGWPQHF.

The CDR3 sequence is CASDGTAGYNSPLHF. The CDR3 DNA follows: TGTGCCAGCGATGGGACAGCCGGATATAATTCACCCCTCCACTTT. The chain has TRBV6-5 and TRBJ1-6; 7 bases line up with TRBD1. Trimming cost V 8 bases and J 4 bases; bases outside gene matches: 8. The CDR3 loop spans 15 amino acids. Germline CDR1 reads MNHEY; CDR2 reads SVGAGI.

The J gene is TRBJ1-3, the V gene TRBV7-3; 7 bases are shared with TRBD1. J gave up 4 bases and V 0 bases, and 3 bases lay outside the gene matches. CDR3 length: 15 amino acids. Germline assignment: CDR1 SGHTA and CDR2 FQGTGA. CDR3 DNA sequence: TGTGCCAGCAGCTTAACCGCGGACAGGGGAAACACCATATATTTT. It yields the protein CASSLTADRGNTIYF.

This chain links TRBV29-1 with TRBJ1-2, with D maybe TRBD1 (5 bases). The V end was cut by 7 bases, the J end by 3 bases, with 12 bases between. Germline V gives CDR1 SQVTM, CDR2 ANQGSEA. This CDR3 contains 12 residues. The CDR3 region is CSADGGDYGYTF. In nucleotides, the CDR3 is TGCAGCGCCGACGGGGGGGACTATGGCTACACCTTC.

The chain combines TRBV3-1 (or the pseudogene TRBV3-2) with TRBJ2-7; no definite D call. CDR1 LGHDT and CDR2 YNNKEL come from the germline V gene (reference sequence). V lost 0 bases, J lost 7 bases, and 13 bases lay in between. The CDR3 is made up of 14 amino acids. The CDR3 DNA is TGTGCCAGCAGCCAAGATACCCACCCAAGGGAGCAGTACTTC. It is translated as CASSQDTHPREQYF.

The gene calls are TRBV7-2 and TRBJ1-2; 9 bases are a match to TRBD1. The CDR3 loop spans 15 amino acids. Germline V gene data show CDR1 as SGHTA and CDR2 as FQGNSA. The junction had 9 bases not matched to a gene; V was cut back by 7 bases and J by 3 bases. This CDR3 reads CASNKQGAGDYGYTF. CDR3 bases: TGTGCCAGCAACAAACAGGGGGCTGGAGACTATGGCTACACCTTC.